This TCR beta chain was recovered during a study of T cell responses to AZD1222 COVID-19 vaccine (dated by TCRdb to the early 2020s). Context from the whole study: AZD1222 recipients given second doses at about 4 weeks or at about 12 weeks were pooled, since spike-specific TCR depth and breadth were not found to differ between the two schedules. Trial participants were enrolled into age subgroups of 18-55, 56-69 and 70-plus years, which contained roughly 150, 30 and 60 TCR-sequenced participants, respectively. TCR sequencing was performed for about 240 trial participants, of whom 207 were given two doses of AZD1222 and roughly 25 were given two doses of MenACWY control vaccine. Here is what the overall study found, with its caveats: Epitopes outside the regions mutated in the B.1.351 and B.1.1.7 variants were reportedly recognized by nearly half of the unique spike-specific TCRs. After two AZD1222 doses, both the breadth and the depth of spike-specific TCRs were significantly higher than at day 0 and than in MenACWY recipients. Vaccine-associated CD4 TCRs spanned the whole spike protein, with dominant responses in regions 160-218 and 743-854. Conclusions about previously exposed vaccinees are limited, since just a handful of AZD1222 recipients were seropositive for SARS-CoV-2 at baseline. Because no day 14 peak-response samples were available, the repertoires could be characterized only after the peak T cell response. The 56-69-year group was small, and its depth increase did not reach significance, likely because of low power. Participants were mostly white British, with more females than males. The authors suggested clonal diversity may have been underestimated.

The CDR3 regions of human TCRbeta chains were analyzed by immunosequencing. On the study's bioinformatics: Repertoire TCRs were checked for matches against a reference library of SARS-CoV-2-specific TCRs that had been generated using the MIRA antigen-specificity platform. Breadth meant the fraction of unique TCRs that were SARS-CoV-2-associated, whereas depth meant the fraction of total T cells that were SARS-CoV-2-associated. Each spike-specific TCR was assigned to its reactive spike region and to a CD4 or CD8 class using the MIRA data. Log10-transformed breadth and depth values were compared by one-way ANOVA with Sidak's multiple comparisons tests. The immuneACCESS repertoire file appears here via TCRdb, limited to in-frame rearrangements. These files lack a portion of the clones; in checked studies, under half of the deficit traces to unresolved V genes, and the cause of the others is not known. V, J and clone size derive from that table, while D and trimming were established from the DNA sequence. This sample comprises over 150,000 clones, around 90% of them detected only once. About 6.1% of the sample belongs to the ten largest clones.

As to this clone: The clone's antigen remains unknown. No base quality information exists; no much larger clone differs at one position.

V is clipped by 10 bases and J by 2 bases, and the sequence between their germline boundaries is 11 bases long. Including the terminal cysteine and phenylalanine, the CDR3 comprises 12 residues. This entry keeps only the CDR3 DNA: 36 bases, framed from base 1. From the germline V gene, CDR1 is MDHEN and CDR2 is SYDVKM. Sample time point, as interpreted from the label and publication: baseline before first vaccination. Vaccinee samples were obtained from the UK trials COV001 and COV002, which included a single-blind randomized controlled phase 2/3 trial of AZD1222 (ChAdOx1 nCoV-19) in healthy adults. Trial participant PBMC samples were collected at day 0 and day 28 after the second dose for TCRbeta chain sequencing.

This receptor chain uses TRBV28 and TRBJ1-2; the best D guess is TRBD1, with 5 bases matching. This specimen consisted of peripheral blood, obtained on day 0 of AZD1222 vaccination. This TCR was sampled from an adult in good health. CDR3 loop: CAIAKGNYGYTF. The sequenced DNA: TGTGCCATCGCAAAGGGGAACTATGGCTACACCTTC.